These 5 T cell receptor beta chains were sequenced from one sample in a study of blood T cell repertoires in COVID-19. The data were produced by immunoSEQ multiplex PCR, yet TCRdb's version contains in-frame clones alone and is incomplete. The sample holds more than 150,000 clones, less than 90% seen once. The sample was PBMCs or T cells enriched from blood (not recorded which). The receptors were gathered from a woman between 50 and 59 years old who had recovered from COVID-19.

The sample holds a few counts of this clone. This sequence joins TRBV21-1 and TRBJ2-2; the D call TRBD1 from the table was never checked on the DNA. TRBV21-1 is reported as a pseudogene. The CDR3 extends over 14 amino acids. CDR3 in amino acids: CASSNHGGAGELFF. CDR3 sequence (DNA): TGTGCCAGCAGCAATCATGGGGGCGCCGGGGAGCTGTTTTTT.

This clone was detected only once. The gene calls are TRBV25-1 and TRBJ2-4, with 7 positions matching TRBD1. The CDR3 is 16 residues long. Germline V CDR1 and CDR2: MGHDK, SYGVNS. V shed 2 bases and J 0 bases; nucleotides not matched to a gene: 4. CDR3 bases: TGTGCCAGCAGTGAAAGACAGGGTCTAGCCAAAAACATTCAGTACTTC. Protein: CASSERQGLAKNIQYF.

The genes are TRBV28 and TRBJ1-2, with D uncertain. V dropped 5 bases and J dropped 3 bases, with 4 bases sitting between them. The CDR3 sequence is 11 residues long. Per germline, CDR1 MDHEN and CDR2 SYDVKM. DNA of the CDR3: TGTGCCAGCAGTACAGACTATGGCTACACCTTC. It translates to CASSTDYGYTF.

This chain joins TRBV7-2 and TRBJ2-7; tentative D call: TRBD1 (6 bases). Germline V gene sequence: CDR1 SGHTA, CDR2 FQGNSA. The CDR3 contains 16 residues. V lost 1 base to trimming and J lost 2 bases, with 15 bases between them. This chain's CDR3 is CASSLGTGWGTYEQYF. As DNA, the CDR3 is TGTGCCAGCAGCTTAGGCACAGGGTGGGGCACCTACGAGCAGTACTTC.

The chain couples TRBV29-1 to TRBJ2-1, with D hard to call. The germline gives CDR1 SQVTM, CDR2 ANQGSEA. The V end was cut by 4 bases, the J end by 4 bases, with 5 bases between. CDR3 size: 11 residues. The chain's CDR3 is CSVVMYNEQFF. CDR3 DNA sequence: TGCAGCGTTGTAATGTACAATGAGCAGTTCTTC.